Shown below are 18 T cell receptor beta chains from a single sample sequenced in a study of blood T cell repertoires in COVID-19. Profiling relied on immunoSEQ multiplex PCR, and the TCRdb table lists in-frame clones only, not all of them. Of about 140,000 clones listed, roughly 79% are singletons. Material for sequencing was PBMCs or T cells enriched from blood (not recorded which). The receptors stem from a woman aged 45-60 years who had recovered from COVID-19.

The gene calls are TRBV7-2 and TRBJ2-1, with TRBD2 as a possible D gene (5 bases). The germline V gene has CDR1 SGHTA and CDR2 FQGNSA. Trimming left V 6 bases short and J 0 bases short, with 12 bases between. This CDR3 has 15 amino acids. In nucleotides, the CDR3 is TGTGCCAGCAGTACAACGGGGAGCTCCTACAATGAGCAGTTCTTC. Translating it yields CASSTTGSSYNEQFF.

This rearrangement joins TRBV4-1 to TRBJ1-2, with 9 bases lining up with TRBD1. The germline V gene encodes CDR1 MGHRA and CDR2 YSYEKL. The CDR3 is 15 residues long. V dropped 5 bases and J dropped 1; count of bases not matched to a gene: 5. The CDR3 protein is CASSLGQGGNYGYTF. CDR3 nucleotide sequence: TGCGCCAGCAGCTTGGGACAGGGAGGTAACTATGGCTACACCTTC.

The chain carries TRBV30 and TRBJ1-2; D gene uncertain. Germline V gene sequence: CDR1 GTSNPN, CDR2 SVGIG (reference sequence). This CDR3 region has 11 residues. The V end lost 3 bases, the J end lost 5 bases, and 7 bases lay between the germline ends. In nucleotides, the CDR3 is TGTGCCTGGAGGCTCGGGTATGGCTACACCTTC. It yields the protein CAWRLGYGYTF.

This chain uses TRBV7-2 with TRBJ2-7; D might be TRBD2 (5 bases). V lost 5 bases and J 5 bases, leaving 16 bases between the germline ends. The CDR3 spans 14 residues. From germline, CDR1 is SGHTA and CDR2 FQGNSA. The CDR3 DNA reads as TGTGCCAGCAGCCCCCAACCGGGGTGGCACGAGCAGTACTTC. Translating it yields CASSPQPGWHEQYF.

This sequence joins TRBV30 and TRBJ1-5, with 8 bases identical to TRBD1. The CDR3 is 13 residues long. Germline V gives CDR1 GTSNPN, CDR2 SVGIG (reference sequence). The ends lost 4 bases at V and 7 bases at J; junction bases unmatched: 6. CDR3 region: CAWTPGGGQPQHF. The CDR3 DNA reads TGTGCCTGGACTCCAGGGGGCGGCCAGCCCCAGCATTTT.

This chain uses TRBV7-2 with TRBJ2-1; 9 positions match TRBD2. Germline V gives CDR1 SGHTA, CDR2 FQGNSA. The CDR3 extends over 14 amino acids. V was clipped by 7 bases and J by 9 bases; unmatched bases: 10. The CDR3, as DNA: TGTGCCAGCAACCGTGGTAGCGGGAGTGGTGAGCAGTTCTTC. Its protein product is CASNRGSGSGEQFF.

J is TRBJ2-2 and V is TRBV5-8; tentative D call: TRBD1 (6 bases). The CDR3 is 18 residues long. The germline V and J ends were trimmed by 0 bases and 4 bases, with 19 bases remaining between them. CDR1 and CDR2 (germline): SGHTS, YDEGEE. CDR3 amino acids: CASSLVGTLRGGTGELFF. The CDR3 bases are TGTGCCAGCAGCTTGGTGGGGACACTTCGAGGGGGCACCGGGGAGCTGTTTTTT. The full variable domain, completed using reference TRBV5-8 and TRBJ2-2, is EAGVTQSPTHLIKTRGQQATLRCSPISGHTSVYWYQQALGLGLQFLLWYDEGEERNRGNFPPRFSGRQFPNYSSELNVNALELEDSALYLCASSLVGTLRGGTGELFFGEGSRLTVL.

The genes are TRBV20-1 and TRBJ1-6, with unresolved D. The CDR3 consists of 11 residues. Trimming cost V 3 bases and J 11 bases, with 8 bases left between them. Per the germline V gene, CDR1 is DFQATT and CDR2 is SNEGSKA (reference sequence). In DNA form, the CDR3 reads TGCAGTGCTAGTCTGGAGACACCCCTCCACTTT. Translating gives CSASLETPLHF.

In DNA, the CDR3 is TGTGCCAGCAGCTTAAGGTTCCCGAGGACAGGGGGTGACCAGGCGAACACCGGGGAGCTGTTTTTT. It translates to CASSLRFPRTGGDQANTGELFF. This chain joins TRBV7-3 and TRBJ2-2; TRBD1 aligns across 10 bases. The junction had 17 bases not matched to a gene; V was cut back by 1 base and J by 0 bases. CDR3 length equals 22 residues. Germline-derived CDR1 and CDR2 are SGHTA and FQGTGA.

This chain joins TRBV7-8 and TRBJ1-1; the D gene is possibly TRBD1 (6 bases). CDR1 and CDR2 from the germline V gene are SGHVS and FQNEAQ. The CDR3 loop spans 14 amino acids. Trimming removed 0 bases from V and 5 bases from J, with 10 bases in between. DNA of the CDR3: TGTGCCAGCAGCTTAGCTTCAGGGGAGACTGAAGCTTTCTTT. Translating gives CASSLASGETEAFF.

The CDR3 protein is CASRIRLTSGRADTQYF. CDR3 coding DNA: TGTGCCAGCAGGATTCGTCTTACTAGCGGGAGAGCAGATACGCAGTATTTT. J is TRBJ2-3 and V is TRBV2; 11 bases line up with TRBD2. CDR1 is SNHLY and CDR2 is FYNNEI in the germline V gene. The CDR3 runs 17 residues. V trimming: 6 bases; J trimming: 4 bases; junction bases outside the gene matches: 12.

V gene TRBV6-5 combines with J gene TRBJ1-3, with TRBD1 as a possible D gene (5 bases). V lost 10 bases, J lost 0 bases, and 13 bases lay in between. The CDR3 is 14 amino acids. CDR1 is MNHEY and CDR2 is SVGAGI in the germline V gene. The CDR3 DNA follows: TGTGCCATTACGGACACTCACTCTGGAAACACCATATATTTT. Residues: CAITDTHSGNTIYF.

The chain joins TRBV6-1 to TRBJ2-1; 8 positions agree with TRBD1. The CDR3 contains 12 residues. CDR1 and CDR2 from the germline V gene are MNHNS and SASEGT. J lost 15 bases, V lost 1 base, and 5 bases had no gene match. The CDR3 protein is CASSEGTGLSFF. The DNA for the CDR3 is TGTGCCAGCAGTGAAGGGACAGGGTTATCGTTCTTC.

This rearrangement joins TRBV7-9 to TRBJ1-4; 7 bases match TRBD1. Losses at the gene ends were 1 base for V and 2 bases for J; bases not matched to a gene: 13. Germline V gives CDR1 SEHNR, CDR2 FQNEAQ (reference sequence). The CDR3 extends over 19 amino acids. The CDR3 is CASSLVTAGGLWTNEKLFF. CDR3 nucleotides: TGTGCCAGCAGCTTAGTAACGGCAGGGGGACTTTGGACTAATGAAAAACTGTTTTTT.

The CDR3 DNA sequence: TGCGCCAGCAGCCAAGATTGGGCGGGAGGGGGACGAGAGACCCAGTACTTC. Protein product: CASSQDWAGGGRETQYF. V usage is TRBV4-1 and J usage is TRBJ2-5; 9 positions match TRBD2. CDR1 MGHRA and CDR2 YSYEKL come from the germline V gene. The V segment lost 0 bases and the J segment 4 bases; nucleotides outside the gene matches: 9. This CDR3 is built from 17 residues.

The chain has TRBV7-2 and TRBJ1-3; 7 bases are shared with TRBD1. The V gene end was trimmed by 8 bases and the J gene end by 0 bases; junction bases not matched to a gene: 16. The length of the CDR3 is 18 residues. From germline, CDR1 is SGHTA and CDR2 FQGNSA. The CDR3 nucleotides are TGTGCCAGCCATACCCCCCCGCAGACAGGGAGCTCTGGAAACACCATATATTTT. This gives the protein CASHTPPQTGSSGNTIYF.

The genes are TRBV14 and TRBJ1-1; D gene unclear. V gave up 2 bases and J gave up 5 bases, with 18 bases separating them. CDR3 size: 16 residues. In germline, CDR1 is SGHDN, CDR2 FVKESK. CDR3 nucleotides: TGTGCCAGCAGCCAATCGCCGAGGAGCGACTCGACTGAAGCTTTCTTT. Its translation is CASSQSPRSDSTEAFF.

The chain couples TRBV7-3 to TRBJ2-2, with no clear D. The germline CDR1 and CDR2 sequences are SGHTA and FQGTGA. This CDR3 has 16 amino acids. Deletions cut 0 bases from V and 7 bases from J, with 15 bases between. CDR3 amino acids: CASSLTPRVDGGELFF. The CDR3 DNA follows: TGTGCCAGCAGCTTAACGCCCCGGGTTGATGGCGGGGAGCTGTTTTTT.